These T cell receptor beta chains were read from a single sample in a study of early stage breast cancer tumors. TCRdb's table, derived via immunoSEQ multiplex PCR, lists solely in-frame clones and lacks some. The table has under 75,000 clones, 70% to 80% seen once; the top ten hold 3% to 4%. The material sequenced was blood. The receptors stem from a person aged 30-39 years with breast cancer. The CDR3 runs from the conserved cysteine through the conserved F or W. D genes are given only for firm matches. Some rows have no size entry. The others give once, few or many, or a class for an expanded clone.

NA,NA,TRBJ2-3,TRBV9,TGTGCCAGCGCCTTGCCATCGCAGGGCGGGGATACGCAGTATTTT,CASALPSQGGDTQYF
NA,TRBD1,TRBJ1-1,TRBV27,TGTGCCAGCAGTATCGGACAGGGGGCGTTTGAAGCTTTCTTT,CASSIGQGAFEAFF
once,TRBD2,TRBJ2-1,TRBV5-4,TGTGCCAGCAGCTTGGGAGGGCTAGCGGGAGGGGTAATAATCTTC,CASSLGGLAGGVIIF
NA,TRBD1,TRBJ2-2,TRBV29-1,TGCAGCGTAGATATACAGGGGGTGGGCACCGGGGAGCTGTTTTTT,CSVDIQGVGTGELFF
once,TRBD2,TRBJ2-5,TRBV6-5,TGTGCCAGCAGTTTGAGCGGGGTCCCCTGGGAGACCCAGTACTTC,CASSLSGVPWETQYF
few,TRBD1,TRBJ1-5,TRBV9,TGTGCCAGCAGCGTCGGACAGGGGTTCGGTCAGCCCCAGCATTTT,CASSVGQGFGQPQHF
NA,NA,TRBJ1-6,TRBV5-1,TGCGCCAGCAGCACCGGGACATCCAGTCGGCCACCCCTCCACTTT,CASSTGTSSRPPLHF
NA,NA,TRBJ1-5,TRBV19,TGTGCCAGTAGAACGGGTAGCGAAACTCAGCCCCAGCATTTT,CASRTGSETQPQHF
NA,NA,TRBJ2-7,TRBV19,TGTGCCAGTAGTATAGGGCACATGAGCTCCTACGAGCAGTACTTC,CASSIGHMSSYEQYF
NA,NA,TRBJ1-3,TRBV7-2,TGTGCCAGCAGCTTCGCCAGGGGTTCTGGAAACACCATATATTTT,CASSFARGSGNTIYF
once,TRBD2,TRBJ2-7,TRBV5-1,TGCGCCAGCAGCCTGTTAGCGGGAGAATTTTACGAGCAGTACTTC,CASSLLAGEFYEQYF
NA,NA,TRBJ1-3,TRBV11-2,TGTGCCAGCAGCTTTTTCCGCGCCAGGGCAAATTATCCCATATATTTT,CASSFFRARANYPIYF
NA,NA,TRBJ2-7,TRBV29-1,TGCAGCGTTGAAGATAGACCCTACGAGCAGTACTTC,CSVEDRPYEQYF
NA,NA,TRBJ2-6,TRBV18,TGTGCCAGCTCCCAGGGATCTGGGGCCAACGTCCTGACTTTC,CASSQGSGANVLTF
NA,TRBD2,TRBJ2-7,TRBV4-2,TGTGCCAGCAGCCAGGGGGGGGGCTCCTACGAGCAGTACTTC,CASSQGGGSYEQYF
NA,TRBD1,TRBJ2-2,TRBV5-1,TGCGCCAGCAGCCGGGACAGCCCTTACACCGGGGAGCTGTTTTTT,CASSRDSPYTGELFF
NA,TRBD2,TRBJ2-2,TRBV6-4,TGTGCCAGCAGTGAACTAGCGGGAGTAGCCGGGGAGCTGTTTTTT,CASSELAGVAGELFF
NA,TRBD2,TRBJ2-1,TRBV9,TGTGCCAGCAGCGTAGGCCTAGCGGGGGCCGGGGGACAGTTCTTC,CASSVGLAGAGGQFF
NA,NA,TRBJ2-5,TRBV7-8,TGTGCCAGCAGCTTCCTAGCGAGCGCCCGACAAGAGACCCAGTACTTC,CASSFLASARQETQYF
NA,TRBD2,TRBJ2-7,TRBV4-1,TGCGCCAGCAGCCAGGATACTAGCGGGGGGTACGAGCAGTACTTC,CASSQDTSGGYEQYF
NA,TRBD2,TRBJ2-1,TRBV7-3,TGTGCCAGCAGCCAAACTAGCGGGAACAATGAGCAGTTCTTC,CASSQTSGNNEQFF
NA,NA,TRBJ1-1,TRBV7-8,TGTGCCAGCAGCCCCCAGATCAACGGTATGAACACTGAAGCTTTCTTT,CASSPQINGMNTEAFF
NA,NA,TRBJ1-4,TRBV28,TGTGCCAGCAGTTTACAGACAGCTTCTAATGAAAAACTGTTTTTT,CASSLQTASNEKLFF
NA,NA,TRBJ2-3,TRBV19,TGTGCCAGTAGTCTAGCGTCTGTGGGCACAGATACGCAGTATTTT,CASSLASVGTDTQYF
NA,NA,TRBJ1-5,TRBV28,TGTGCCAGCTCCCTCTGGGGGGATCAGCCCCAGCATTTT,CASSLWGDQPQHF
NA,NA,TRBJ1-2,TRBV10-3,TGTGCCACCGGGTCGGGTAACTATGGCTACACCTTC,CATGSGNYGYTF